One and the same sample provided the 5 T cell receptor beta chains below, sequenced in a study of T cell responses to AZD1222 COVID-19 vaccine. The assay was immunoSEQ multiplex PCR, and TCRdb's table has in-frame clones only and misses some. The sample includes roughly 250,000 clones, more than 85% of them seen just once. The input for sequencing was peripheral blood, taken on day 0 of AZD1222 vaccination. These receptors were collected from an adult in good health.

This chain links TRBV19 with TRBJ2-2; D is ambiguous. The V and J ends lost 9 bases and 5 bases respectively, with 10 bases between them. Germline V gene data show CDR1 as LNHDA and CDR2 as SQIVND (reference sequence). The CDR3 is 12 amino acids. CDR3 nucleotide sequence: TGTGCCAGCTCGAGGAGTACCGGGGAGCTGTTTTTT. Translation: CASSRSTGELFF.

The chain uses TRBV28 and TRBJ1-6, with a weak D call TRBD1 (5 bases). The CDR3 consists of 13 residues. V gave up 7 bases and J gave up 6 bases, with 10 bases separating them. The V gene's germline CDR1 is MDHEN and CDR2 SYDVKM. The CDR3, as DNA: TGTGCCAGCATCCTAAGGGGTAATTCACCCCTCCACTTT. Amino acid sequence: CASILRGNSPLHF.

The gene calls are TRBV7-9 and TRBJ1-4; D may be TRBD1 (5 bases). The germline V gene encodes CDR1 SEHNR and CDR2 FQNEAQ (reference sequence). This CDR3 spans 15 amino acids. Deletions cut 0 bases from V and 7 bases from J, with 12 bases between. The DNA for the CDR3 is TGTGCCAGCAGCTTAGCCACCGGGACGGGTGAAAAACTGTTTTTT. This translates into CASSLATGTGEKLFF.

J is TRBJ1-2 and V is TRBV4-2; TRBD1 matches at 8 bases. Germline CDR1 and CDR2: LGHNA and YNFKEQ. The J segment lost 4 bases and the V segment lost 0 bases, leaving 10 bases of the junction unmatched. The CDR3 totals 17 residues. In nucleotides, the CDR3 is TGTGCCAGCAGCCAAGATCCCGACAGGGGAAGAGGCTATGGCTACACCTTC. It yields the protein CASSQDPDRGRGYGYTF.

The rearrangement uses TRBV11-3 and TRBJ2-7; TRBD1 aligns across 7 bases. The CDR3 is made up of 14 amino acids. The V gene's germline CDR1 is SGHNT and CDR2 YENEEA. Trimming removed 3 bases from V and 5 bases from J; junction bases left unmatched: 7. CDR3 amino acids: CASSLTGNRNEQYF. The CDR3 region has the DNA TGTGCCAGCAGCTTGACAGGGAATCGGAACGAGCAGTACTTC. The full variable domain, with the rest looked up from reference TRBV11-3 and TRBJ2-7, is EAGVVQSPRYKIIEKKQPVAFWCNPISGHNTLYWYLQNLGQGPELLIRYENEEAVDDSQLPKDRFSAERLKGVDSTLKIQPAELGDSAVYLCASSLTGNRNEQYFGPGTRLTVT.